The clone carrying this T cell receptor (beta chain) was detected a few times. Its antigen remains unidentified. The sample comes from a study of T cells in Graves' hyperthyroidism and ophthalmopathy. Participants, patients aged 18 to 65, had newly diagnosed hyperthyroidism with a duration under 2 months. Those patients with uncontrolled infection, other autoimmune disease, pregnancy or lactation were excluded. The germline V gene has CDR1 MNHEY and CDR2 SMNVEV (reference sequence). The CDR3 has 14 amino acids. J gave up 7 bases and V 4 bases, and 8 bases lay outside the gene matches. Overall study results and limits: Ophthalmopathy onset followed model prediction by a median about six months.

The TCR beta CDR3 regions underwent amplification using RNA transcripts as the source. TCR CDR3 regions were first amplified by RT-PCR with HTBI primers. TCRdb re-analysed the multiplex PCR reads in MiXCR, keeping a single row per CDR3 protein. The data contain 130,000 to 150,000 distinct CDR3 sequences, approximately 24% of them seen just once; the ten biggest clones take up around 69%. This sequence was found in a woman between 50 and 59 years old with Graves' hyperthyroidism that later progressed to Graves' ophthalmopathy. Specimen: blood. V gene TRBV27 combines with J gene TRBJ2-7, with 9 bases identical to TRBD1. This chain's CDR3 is CASSSRDRAKEQYF. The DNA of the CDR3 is TGTGCCAGCAGTTCTCGGGACAGGGCCAAGGAGCAGTACTTC.